A selection of T cell receptor beta chains follows, all from one sample in a study of PD-1 blockade in mismatch repair-deficient tumors. Here immunoSEQ multiplex PCR was the method, and the copy in TCRdb shows in-frame clones only, minus some. The table lists 70,000 to 90,000 clones, about 82% of them singletons, with around 5.5% in the top ten. The starting material was peripheral blood, obtained 44 weeks after starting pembrolizumab. Every receptor here comes from an adult with mismatch repair-deficient cancer. Both conserved end residues are part of each CDR3. Each record gives: D gene, V gene, J gene, clone size, CDR3 protein, CDR3 DNA. A D gene is named only where the DNA matches it firmly. Clone size is stated in some rows and not others, as once, few, many or a class when expanded.

TRBD2,TRBV6-5,TRBJ2-3,NA,CASSPGGGPSDTQYF,TGTGCCAGCAGCCCCGGGGGAGGGCCTTCAGATACGCAGTATTTT
TRBD1,TRBV4-3,TRBJ2-1,NA,CASSQTFRDSYNEQFF,TGCGCCAGCAGCCAGACCTTCCGGGACAGCTACAATGAGCAGTTCTTC
TRBD1,TRBV5-4,TRBJ2-7,NA,CASSWGTGGEQYF,TGTGCCAGCAGCTGGGGGACAGGGGGAGAGCAGTACTTC
TRBD2,TRBV5-4,TRBJ2-3,few,CASSLASGGTDTQYF,TGTGCCAGCAGCTTGGCCAGCGGGGGAACAGATACGCAGTATTTT
NA,TRBV29-1,TRBJ2-7,NA,CSVEDPIREQYF,TGCAGCGTTGAAGATCCGATTCGGGAGCAGTACTTC
NA,TRBV29-1,TRBJ2-1,NA,CSVARRTNSYNEQFF,TGCAGCGTTGCCCGACGGACTAACTCCTACAATGAGCAGTTCTTC
NA,TRBV28,TRBJ2-5,once,CASSSRDLETQYF,TGTGCCAGCAGTTCCCGGGACTTAGAGACCCAGTACTTC
TRBD2,TRBV27,TRBJ2-3,NA,CASSFILGLAGTDTQYF,TGTGCCAGCAGTTTTATCCTTGGACTAGCGGGCACAGATACGCAGTATTTT
NA,TRBV5-5,TRBJ1-5,NA,CASSLMQGGNQPQHF,TGTGCCAGCAGCTTGATGCAGGGTGGCAATCAGCCCCAGCATTTT
NA,TRBV20-1,TRBJ1-1,NA,CSARRYRAFF,TGCAGTGCTAGGCGATACAGGGCTTTCTTT
TRBD1,TRBV5-1,TRBJ2-5,NA,CASRIDRGSGETQYF,TGCGCCAGCAGAATCGACAGGGGTAGTGGAGAGACCCAGTACTTC
TRBD1,TRBV7-9,TRBJ1-3,NA,CASRGGQGGNTIYF,TGTGCCAGCAGGGGCGGACAGGGCGGAAACACCATATATTTT
NA,TRBV4-1,TRBJ2-2,NA,CASSPGDRFWGTGELFF,TGCGCCAGCAGCCCGGGGGACCGATTCTGGGGTACCGGGGAGCTGTTTTTT
NA,TRBV7-6,TRBJ1-1,NA,CASSLEGGTEAFF,TGTGCCAGCAGCTTAGAAGGGGGAACTGAAGCTTTCTTT
NA,TRBV13,TRBJ1-2,NA,CASSLVGTGYGYTF,TGTGCCAGCAGCTTAGTTGGGACGGGCTATGGCTACACCTTC
NA,TRBV30,TRBJ1-3,once,CAWSPWGSGNTIYF,TGTGCCTGGAGTCCATGGGGGTCTGGAAACACCATATATTTT
NA,TRBV7-2,TRBJ2-5,once,CASSLTREETQYF,TGTGCCAGCAGCTTAACTAGGGAAGAGACCCAGTACTTC
TRBD2,TRBV27,TRBJ2-5,NA,CASSLRAGEETQYF,TGTGCCAGCAGTTTACGGGCGGGAGAAGAGACCCAGTACTTC
NA,TRBV2,TRBJ2-1,NA,CASISSGSSYNEQFF,TGTGCCAGCATCTCCTCAGGGTCCTCCTACAATGAGCAGTTCTTC
NA,TRBV2,TRBJ1-2,NA,CASSSFAGDGYTF,TGTGCCAGCAGTTCGTTCGCAGGGGATGGCTACACCTTC
NA,TRBV5-4,TRBJ1-3,NA,CASSLDGQSSGNTIYF,TGTGCCAGCAGCTTGGATGGACAGTCCTCTGGAAACACCATATATTTT
NA,TRBV25-1,TRBJ1-1,NA,CASSEYPNTEAFF,TGTGCCAGCAGTGAATACCCGAACACTGAAGCTTTCTTT
TRBD2,TRBV12-5,TRBJ2-7,NA,CASGFSILPGLAGQISYEQYF,TGTGCTAGTGGTTTTTCCATTCTGCCGGGACTAGCGGGCCAAATTAGCTACGAGCAGTACTTC
NA,TRBV27,TRBJ2-1,few,CASSHFPPSSSYNEQFF,TGTGCCAGCAGTCACTTCCCTCCTTCCAGCTCCTACAATGAGCAGTTCTTC
NA,TRBV6-1,TRBJ2-2,NA,CASWAWDTGELFF,TGTGCCAGCTGGGCCTGGGACACCGGGGAGCTGTTTTTT
TRBD1,TRBV11-2,TRBJ2-7,once,CASSMTGTSYEQYF,TGTGCCAGCAGCATGACAGGGACCAGCTACGAGCAGTACTTC
NA,TRBV6-5,TRBJ1-1,once,CASSYSWAADTEAFF,TGTGCCAGCAGTTACTCGTGGGCGGCCGACACTGAAGCTTTCTTT
NA,TRBV2,TRBJ2-2,once,CASSDRDLTGELFF,TGTGCCAGCAGCGACCGGGACCTCACCGGGGAGCTGTTTTTT
TRBD1,TRBV9,TRBJ1-2,NA,CASSTGQGVDGYTF,TGTGCCAGCAGCACAGGACAGGGGGTGGATGGCTACACCTTC
NA,TRBV4-3,TRBJ2-6,NA,CASSQDLTTGSSGANVLTF,TGCGCCAGCAGCCAAGATCTGACGACGGGGAGCTCTGGGGCCAACGTCCTGACTTTC
TRBD2,TRBV7-3,TRBJ2-2,NA,CASSLSFRGENTGELFF,TGTGCCAGCAGCTTAAGTTTTCGGGGGGAGAACACCGGGGAGCTGTTTTTT
TRBD1,TRBV6-1,TRBJ2-7,once,CASSEAWTGTIYEQYF,TGTGCCAGCAGTGAAGCCTGGACAGGAACCATTTACGAGCAGTACTTC
NA,TRBV2,TRBJ1-1,NA,CASTGTANTEAFF,TGTGCCTCAACCGGGACGGCGAACACTGAAGCTTTCTTT
NA,TRBV2,TRBJ1-1,once,CASSRGGERSEAFF,TGTGCCAGCAGTCGCGGGGGGGAGCGTTCCGAAGCTTTCTTT
NA,TRBV12-5,TRBJ2-3,NA,CASGFQLPDTQYF,TGTGCTAGTGGTTTTCAACTACCGGATACGCAGTATTTT
TRBD1,TRBV5-4,TRBJ1-2,once,CASSLAGTGVGYTF,TGTGCCAGCAGCTTGGCGGGGACAGGGGTCGGCTACACCTTC
NA,TRBV27,TRBJ2-1,NA,CASSSPSAHNEQFF,TGTGCCAGCAGTTCCCCTAGCGCCCACAATGAGCAGTTCTTC
NA,TRBV18,TRBJ2-1,NA,CASSPGILQDEQFF,TGTGCCAGCTCACCAGGGATCCTCCAGGATGAGCAGTTCTTC
NA,TRBV6-5,TRBJ2-7,NA,CASSYSRLGNAEQYF,TGTGCCAGCAGTTACTCGAGACTAGGAAATGCCGAGCAGTACTTC
NA,TRBV30,TRBJ1-5,NA,CAWSARSGNQPQHF,TGTGCCTGGAGTGCTCGGAGCGGCAATCAGCCCCAGCATTTT
TRBD1,TRBV29-1,TRBJ1-1,NA,CSVGTGGGNTEAFF,TGCAGCGTGGGAACCGGAGGGGGCAACACTGAAGCTTTCTTT
TRBD2,TRBV4-3,TRBJ2-3,NA,CASSQDQGGGLGDTQYF,TGCGCCAGCAGCCAAGATCAGGGCGGGGGGCTCGGAGATACGCAGTATTTT
NA,TRBV11-3,TRBJ1-1,NA,CASSLRTEMNTEAFF,TGTGCCAGCAGCTTACGGACAGAAATGAACACTGAAGCTTTCTTT
NA,TRBV5-1,TRBJ2-5,NA,CASSLGLETQYF,TGCGCCAGCAGCTTGGGGCTGGAGACCCAGTACTTC
TRBD1,TRBV29-1,TRBJ2-7,NA,CSVVKGQGAYEQYF,TGCAGCGTTGTGAAGGGACAGGGGGCCTACGAGCAGTACTTC
NA,TRBV19,TRBJ2-2,NA,CASGDSNTGELFF,TGTGCCAGTGGAGACTCGAACACCGGGGAGCTGTTTTTT
TRBD1,TRBV18,TRBJ1-1,once,CASSLQGGTEAFF,TGTGCCAGCTCGCTCCAGGGGGGCACTGAAGCTTTCTTT